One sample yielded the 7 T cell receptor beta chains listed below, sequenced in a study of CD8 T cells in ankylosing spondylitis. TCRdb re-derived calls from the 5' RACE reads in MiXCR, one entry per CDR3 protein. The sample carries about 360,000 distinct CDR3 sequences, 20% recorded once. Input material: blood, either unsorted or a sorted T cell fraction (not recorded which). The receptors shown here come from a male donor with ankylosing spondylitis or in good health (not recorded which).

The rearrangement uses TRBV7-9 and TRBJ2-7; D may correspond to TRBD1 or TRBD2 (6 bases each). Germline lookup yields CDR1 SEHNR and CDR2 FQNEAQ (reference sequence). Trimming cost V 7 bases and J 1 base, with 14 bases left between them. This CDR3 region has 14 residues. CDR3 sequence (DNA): TGTGCCAGCACGTCGGGGGCAAAATCCTACGAGCAGTACTTC. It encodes CASTSGAKSYEQYF.

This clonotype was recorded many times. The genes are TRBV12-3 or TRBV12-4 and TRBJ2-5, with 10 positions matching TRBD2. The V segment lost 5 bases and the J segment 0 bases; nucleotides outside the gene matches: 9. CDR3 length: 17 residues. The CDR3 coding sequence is TGTGCCAGCAGTGCCCCCACTAGCGGGAAGTACCAAGAGACCCAGTACTTC. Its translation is CASSAPTSGKYQETQYF.

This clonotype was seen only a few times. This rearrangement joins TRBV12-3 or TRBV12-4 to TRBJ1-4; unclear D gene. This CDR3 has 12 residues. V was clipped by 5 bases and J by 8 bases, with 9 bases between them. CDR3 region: CASSPVGEKLFF. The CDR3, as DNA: TGTGCCAGCAGTCCGGTCGGAGAAAAACTGTTTTTT.

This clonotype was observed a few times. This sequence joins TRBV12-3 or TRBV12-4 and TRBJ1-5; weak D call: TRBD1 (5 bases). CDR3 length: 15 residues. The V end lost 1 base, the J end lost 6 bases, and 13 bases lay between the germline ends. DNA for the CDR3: TGTGCCAGCAGTTTAGAACCGGGGGTGGGTCAGCCCCAGCATTTT. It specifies CASSLEPGVGQPQHF.

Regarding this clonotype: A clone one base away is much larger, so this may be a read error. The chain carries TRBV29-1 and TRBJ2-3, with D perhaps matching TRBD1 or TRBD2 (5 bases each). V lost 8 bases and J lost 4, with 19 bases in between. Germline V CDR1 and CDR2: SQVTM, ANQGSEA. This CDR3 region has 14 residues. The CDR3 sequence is CSTPPGTPSDTQYF. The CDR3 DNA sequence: TGCAGCACCCCTCCCGGGACGCCCTCAGATACGCAGTATTTT.

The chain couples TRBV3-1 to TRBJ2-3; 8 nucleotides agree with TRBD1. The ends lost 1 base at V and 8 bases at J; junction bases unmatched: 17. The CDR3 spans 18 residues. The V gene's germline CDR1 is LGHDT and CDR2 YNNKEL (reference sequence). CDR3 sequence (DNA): TGTGCCAGCAGCCAAGTAGGGAACAGGGGGTATGATGAAGTTACGCAGTATTTT. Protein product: CASSQVGNRGYDEVTQYF.

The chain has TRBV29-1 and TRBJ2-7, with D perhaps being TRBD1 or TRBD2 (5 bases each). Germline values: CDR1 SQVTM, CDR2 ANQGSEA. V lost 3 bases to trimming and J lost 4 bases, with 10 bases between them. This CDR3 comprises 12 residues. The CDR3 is CSVDYGAYEQYF. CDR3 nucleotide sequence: TGCAGCGTTGATTACGGGGCGTACGAGCAGTACTTC.